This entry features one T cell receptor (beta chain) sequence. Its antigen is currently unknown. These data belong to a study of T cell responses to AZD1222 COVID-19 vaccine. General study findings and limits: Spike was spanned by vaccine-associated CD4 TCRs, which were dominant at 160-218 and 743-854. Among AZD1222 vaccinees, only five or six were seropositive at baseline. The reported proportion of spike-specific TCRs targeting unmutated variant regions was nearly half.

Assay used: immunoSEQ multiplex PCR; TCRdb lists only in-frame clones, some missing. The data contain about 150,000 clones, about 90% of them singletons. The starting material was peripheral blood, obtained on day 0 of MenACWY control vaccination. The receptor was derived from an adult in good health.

For the CDR3, the DNA is TGCGCCAGCAGCTCCGGACTAGCGGGTTCCGGGGAGCTGTTTTTT. This translates into CASSSGLAGSGELFF. V usage is TRBV5-1 and J usage is TRBJ2-2, with TRBD2 matching 11 bases. Per the germline V gene, CDR1 is SGHRS and CDR2 is YFSETQ. V was clipped by 3 bases and J by 6 bases; unmatched bases: 4. CDR3 size: 15 residues.